The clone carrying this T cell receptor beta chain was seen more than once but under ten times. Its antigen is unidentified. This entry is derived from a study of identical twins. Donors uniformly comprised healthy Caucasians. Germline lookup yields CDR1 MNHEY and CDR2 SVGEGT. The V end lost 8 bases, the J end lost 4 bases, and 24 bases lay between the germline ends. The CDR3 contains 16 residues. Study-wide results and limits: Partly confounded zero-insertion analyses could result from invariant MAIT and iNKT cells. Researchers reported weaker excess twin sharing in beta out-of-frame sequences.

Carrying unique molecular identifiers, the cDNA also gained a universal primer site through template switching. MiXCR, run by TCRdb on the 5' RACE reads, gives a single entry per CDR3 protein. The table records roughly 250,000 distinct CDR3 sequences, around an eighth of them present only once. Sequencing was performed on memory (CD45RO+) T cells sorted from blood. This chain joins TRBV6-2 or TRBV6-3 and TRBJ2-7; no definite D call. This receptor was identified in a woman aged 18-35 years in good health. The CDR3 DNA is TGTGCCAGCCGGACGCTCAGGCAGCCCCTGGGGTACGAGCAGTACTTC. This translates into CASRTLRQPLGYEQYF.